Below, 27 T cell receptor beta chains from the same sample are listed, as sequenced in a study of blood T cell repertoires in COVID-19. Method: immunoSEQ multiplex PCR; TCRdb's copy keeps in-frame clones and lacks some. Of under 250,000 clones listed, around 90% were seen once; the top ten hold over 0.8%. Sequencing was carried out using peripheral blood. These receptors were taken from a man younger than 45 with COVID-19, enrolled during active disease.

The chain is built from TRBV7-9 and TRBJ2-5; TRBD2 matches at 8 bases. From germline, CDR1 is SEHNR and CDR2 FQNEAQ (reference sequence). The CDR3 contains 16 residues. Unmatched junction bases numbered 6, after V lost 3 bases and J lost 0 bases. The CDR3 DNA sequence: TGTGCCAGCAGCTTGGGCGGGGGGACCAACCAAGAGACCCAGTACTTC. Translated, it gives CASSLGGGTNQETQYF.

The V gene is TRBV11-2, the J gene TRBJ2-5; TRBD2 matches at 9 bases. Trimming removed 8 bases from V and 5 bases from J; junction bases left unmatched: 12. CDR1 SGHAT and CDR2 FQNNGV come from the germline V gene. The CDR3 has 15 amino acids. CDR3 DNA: TGTGCCAGCCGCCCTAGTGGGACTAGCAGGGAGACCCAGTACTTC. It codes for CASRPSGTSRETQYF.

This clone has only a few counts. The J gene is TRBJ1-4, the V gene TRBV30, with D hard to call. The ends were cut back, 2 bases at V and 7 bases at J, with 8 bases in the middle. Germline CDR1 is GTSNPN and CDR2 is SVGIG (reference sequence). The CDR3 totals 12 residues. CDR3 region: CAWSFIREKLFF. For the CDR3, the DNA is TGTGCCTGGAGTTTTATTCGTGAAAAACTGTTTTTT.

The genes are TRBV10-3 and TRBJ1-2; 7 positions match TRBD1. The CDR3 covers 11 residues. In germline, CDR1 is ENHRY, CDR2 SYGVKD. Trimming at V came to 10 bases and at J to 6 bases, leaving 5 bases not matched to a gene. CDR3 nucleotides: TGTGCCACGGGGACAGTCGATGGCTACACCTTC. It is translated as CATGTVDGYTF.

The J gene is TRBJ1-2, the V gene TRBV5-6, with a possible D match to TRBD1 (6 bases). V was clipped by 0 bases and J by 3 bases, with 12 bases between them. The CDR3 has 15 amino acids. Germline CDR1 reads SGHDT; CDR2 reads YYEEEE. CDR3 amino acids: CASSLAGGLYYGYTF. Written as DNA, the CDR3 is TGTGCCAGCAGCTTGGCCGGGGGGCTTTACTATGGCTACACCTTC.

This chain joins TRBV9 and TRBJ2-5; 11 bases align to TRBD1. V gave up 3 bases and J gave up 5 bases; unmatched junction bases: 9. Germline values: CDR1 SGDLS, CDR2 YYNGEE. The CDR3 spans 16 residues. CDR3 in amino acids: CASSAQRTGGRETQYF. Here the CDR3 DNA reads TGTGCCAGCAGCGCTCAGAGGACAGGGGGCCGGGAGACCCAGTACTTC.

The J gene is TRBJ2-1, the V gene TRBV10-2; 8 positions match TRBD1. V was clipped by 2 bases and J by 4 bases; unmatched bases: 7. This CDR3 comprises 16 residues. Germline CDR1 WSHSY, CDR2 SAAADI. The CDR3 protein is CASSEQWGQDYNEQFF. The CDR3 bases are TGCGCCAGCAGTGAGCAGTGGGGACAGGATTACAATGAGCAGTTCTTC.

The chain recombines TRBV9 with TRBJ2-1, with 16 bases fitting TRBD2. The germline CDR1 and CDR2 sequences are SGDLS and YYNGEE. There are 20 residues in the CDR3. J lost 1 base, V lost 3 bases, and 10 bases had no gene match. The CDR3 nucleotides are TGTGCCAGCAGCGCCCACGTGGGACTAGCGGGGGGGCCGTCCTACAATGAGCAGTTCTTC. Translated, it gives CASSAHVGLAGGPSYNEQFF.

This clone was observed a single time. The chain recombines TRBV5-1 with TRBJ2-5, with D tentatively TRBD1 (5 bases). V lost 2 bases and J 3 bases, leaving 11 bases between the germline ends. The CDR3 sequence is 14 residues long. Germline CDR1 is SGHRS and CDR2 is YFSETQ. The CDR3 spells CASSLGQGKETQYF. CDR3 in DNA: TGCGCCAGCAGCTTAGGGCAGGGAAAAGAGACCCAGTACTTC.

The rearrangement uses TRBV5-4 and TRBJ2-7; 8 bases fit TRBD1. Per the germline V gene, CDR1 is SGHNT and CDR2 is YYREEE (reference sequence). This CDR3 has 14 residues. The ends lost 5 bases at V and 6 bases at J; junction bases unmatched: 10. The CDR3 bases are TGTGCCAGCAGATCCGGGACAGGATTGGGCGAGCAGTACTTC. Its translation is CASRSGTGLGEQYF. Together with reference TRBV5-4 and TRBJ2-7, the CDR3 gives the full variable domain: ETGVTQSPTHLIKTRGQQVTLRCSSQSGHNTVSWYQQALGQGPQFIFQYYREEENGRGNFPPRFSGLQFPNYSSELNVNALELDDSALYLCASRSGTGLGEQYFGPGTRLTVT.

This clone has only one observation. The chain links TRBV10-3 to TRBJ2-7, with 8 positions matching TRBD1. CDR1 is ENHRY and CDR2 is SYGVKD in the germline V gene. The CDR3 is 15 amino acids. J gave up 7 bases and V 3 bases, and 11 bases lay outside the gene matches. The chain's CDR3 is CAISDLDRAQGEQYF. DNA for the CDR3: TGTGCCATCAGTGACCTGGACAGGGCCCAGGGGGAGCAGTACTTC.

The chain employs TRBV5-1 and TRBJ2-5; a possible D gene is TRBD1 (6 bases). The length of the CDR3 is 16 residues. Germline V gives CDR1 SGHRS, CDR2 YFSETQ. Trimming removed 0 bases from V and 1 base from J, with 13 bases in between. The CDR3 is CASSLVSTGSQETQYF. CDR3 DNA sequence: TGCGCCAGCAGCTTGGTGTCGACAGGCTCCCAAGAGACCCAGTACTTC.

For the CDR3, the DNA is TGTGCCAGTAGTATCAACAGGGATTCTCTCGTCCTGACTTTC. Amino acid sequence: CASSINRDSLVLTF. The V gene is TRBV19, the J gene TRBJ2-6; perhaps TRBD1 as D (6 bases). The germline CDR1 and CDR2 sequences are LNHDA and SQIVND (reference sequence). Trimming pared 3 bases from V and 12 bases from J, leaving 15 bases between. CDR3 size: 14 residues.

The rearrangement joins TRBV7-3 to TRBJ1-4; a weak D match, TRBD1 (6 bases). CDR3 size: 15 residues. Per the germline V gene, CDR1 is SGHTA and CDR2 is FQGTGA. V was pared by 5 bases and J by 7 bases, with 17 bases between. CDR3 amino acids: CASSDTGIGSEKLFF. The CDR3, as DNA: TGTGCCAGCAGCGATACAGGGATAGGGAGTGAAAAACTGTTTTTT.

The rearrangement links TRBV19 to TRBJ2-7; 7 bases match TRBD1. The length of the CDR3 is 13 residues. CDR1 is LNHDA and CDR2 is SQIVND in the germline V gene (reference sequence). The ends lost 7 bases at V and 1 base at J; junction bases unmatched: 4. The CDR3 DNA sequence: TGTGCCAGTACCTCGGGACAGTCCTACGAGCAGTACTTC. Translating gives CASTSGQSYEQYF.

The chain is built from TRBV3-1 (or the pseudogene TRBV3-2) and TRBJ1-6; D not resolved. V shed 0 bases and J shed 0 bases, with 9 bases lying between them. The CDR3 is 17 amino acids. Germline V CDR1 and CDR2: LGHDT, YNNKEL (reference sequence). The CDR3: CASSQDAPSSYNSPLHF. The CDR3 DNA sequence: TGTGCCAGCAGCCAAGACGCACCGAGCTCCTATAATTCACCCCTCCACTTT.

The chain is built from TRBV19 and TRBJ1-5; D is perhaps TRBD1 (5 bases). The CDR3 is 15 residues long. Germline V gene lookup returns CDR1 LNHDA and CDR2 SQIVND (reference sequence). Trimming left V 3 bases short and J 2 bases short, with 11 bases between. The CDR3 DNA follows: TGTGCCAGTAGTATCGTCGGGGGTGGCAATCAGCCCCAGCATTTT. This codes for CASSIVGGGNQPQHF.

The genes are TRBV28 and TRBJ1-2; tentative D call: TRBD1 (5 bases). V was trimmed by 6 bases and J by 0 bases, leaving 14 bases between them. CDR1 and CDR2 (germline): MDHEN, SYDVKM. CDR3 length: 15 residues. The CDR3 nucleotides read TGTGCCAGCAGCTCAGCCTCGACAGCTAACTATGGCTACACCTTC. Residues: CASSSASTANYGYTF.

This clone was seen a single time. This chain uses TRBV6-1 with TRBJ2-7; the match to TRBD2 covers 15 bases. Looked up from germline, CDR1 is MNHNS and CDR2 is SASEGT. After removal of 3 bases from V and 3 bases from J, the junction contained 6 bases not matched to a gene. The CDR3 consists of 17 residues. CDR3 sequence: CASSEGLAGGPIYEQYF. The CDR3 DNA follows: TGTGCCAGCAGTGAGGGACTAGCGGGGGGACCCATCTACGAGCAGTACTTC.

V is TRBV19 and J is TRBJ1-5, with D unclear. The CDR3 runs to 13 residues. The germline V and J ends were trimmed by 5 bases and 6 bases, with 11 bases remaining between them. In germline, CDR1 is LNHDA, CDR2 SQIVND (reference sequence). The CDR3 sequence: CASSGGPGQPQHF. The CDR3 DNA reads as TGTGCCAGTAGTGGAGGGCCGGGTCAGCCCCAGCATTTT. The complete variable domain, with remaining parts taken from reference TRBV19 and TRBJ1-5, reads DGGITQSPKYLFRKEGQNVTLSCEQNLNHDAMYWYRQDPGQGLRLIYYSQIVNDFQKGDIAEGYSVSREKKESFPLTVTSAQKNPTAFYLCASSGGPGQPQHFGDGTRLSIL.

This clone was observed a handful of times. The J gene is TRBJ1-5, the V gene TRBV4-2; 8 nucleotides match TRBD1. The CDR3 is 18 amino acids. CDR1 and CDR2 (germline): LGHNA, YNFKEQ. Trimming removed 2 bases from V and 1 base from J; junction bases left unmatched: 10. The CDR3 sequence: CASSQQALTGVSNQPQHF. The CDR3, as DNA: TGTGCCAGCAGCCAACAAGCCTTGACAGGGGTGAGCAATCAGCCCCAGCATTTT.

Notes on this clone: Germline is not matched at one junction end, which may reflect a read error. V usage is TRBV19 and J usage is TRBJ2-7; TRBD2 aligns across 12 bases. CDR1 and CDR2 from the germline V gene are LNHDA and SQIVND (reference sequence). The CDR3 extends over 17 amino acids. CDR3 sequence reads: CASSIGLAGFSSSEQYF. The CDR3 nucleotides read TGTGCCAGTAGTATCGGACTAGCGGGGTTTTCGTCCTCCGAGCAGTACTTC.

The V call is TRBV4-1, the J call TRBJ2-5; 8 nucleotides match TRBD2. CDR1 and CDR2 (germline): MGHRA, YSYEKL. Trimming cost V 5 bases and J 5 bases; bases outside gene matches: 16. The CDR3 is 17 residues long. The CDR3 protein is CASSNDIGLAPTETQYF. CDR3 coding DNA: TGCGCCAGCAGCAACGACATAGGACTAGCTCCCACGGAGACCCAGTACTTC.

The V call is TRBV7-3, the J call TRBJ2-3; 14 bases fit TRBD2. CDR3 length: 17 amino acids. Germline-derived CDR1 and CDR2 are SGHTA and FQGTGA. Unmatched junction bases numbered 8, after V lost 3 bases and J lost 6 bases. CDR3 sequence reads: CASSFGTSGGPGDTQYF. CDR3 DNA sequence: TGTGCCAGCAGCTTCGGGACTAGCGGGGGCCCCGGGGATACGCAGTATTTT.

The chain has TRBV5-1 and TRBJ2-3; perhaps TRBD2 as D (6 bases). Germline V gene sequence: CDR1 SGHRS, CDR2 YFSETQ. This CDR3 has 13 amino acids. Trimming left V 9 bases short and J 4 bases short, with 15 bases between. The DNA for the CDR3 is TGCGCCACCGGGGAGGTTGGGTCAGATACGCAGTATTTT. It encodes CATGEVGSDTQYF.

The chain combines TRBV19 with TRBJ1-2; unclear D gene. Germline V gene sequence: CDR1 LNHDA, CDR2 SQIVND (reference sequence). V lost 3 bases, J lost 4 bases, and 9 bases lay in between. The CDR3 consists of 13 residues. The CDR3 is CASSIGSSYGYTF. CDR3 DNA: TGTGCCAGTAGTATTGGCTCATCCTATGGCTACACCTTC.

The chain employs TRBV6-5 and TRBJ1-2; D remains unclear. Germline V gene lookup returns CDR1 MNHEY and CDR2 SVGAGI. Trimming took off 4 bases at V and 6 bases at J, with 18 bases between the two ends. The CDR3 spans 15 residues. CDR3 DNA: TGTGCCAGCAGTTCCCTCAGCCCAGGCAGTAATGGCTACACCTTC. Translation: CASSSLSPGSNGYTF.